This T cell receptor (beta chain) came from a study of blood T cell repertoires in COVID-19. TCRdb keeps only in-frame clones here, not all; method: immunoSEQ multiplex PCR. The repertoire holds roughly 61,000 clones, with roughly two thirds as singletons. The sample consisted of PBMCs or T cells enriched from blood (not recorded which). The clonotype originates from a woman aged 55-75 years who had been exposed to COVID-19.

The CDR3 coding sequence is TGTGCCAGCAGTTCCAACCTGCGCTCATATAATTCACCCCTCCACTTT. Amino acids: CASSSNLRSYNSPLHF. This sequence joins TRBV6-5 and TRBJ1-6; D unclear. The CDR3 runs to 16 residues. Trimming removed 4 bases from V and 4 bases from J, with 14 bases in between. Germline lookup yields CDR1 MNHEY and CDR2 SVGAGI.